This T cell receptor beta chain stems from a study of beta chain features in type 1 diabetes (dated by TCRdb to the late 2010s). General notes on the study: No differences in mean age, gender distribution, total cell number or subset yield were found between patients and healthy donors. In the study, TCRB repertoires of sorted circulating CD4+ T cell subsets from recently diagnosed type 1 diabetes patients were compared with those of matched healthy donors. Whereas all 28 donors provided naive and central memory subsets, regulatory and stem cell-like memory subsets were isolated from just 8 patients and roughly 8 healthy donors. A total of 100 million to 110 million sorted cells were examined across all samples, and a strong correlation was observed between cell number per subset and RNA yield.

The germline ends are 14 bases apart after V is trimmed by 2 bases and J by 6 bases. As encoded in the germline V gene (reference sequence), CDR1 is MNHNY while CDR2 is SVGAGI. The CDR3 runs 15 residues from the cysteine to the phenylalanine. Solely the CDR3 DNA is kept, with 45 bases framed from the first base. All of the isolated RNA was reverse transcribed with the High Capacity cDNA Reverse Transcription Kit, so expressed TCRB transcripts were sequenced. Naive, central memory and regulatory T cell samples underwent deep immunoSEQ sequencing, averaging roughly 3.5 million total reads per sample. Sorted cells were lysed in RLT buffer, and RNA was extracted using DNase-treated RNeasy Micro or Mini kits according to cell number. Each cell subset was processed on its own to prevent cross-contamination, while patient and healthy donor samples were processed together. The immunoSEQ multiplex PCR was used to amplify TCRB sequences from cDNA, yielding 87-bp fragments that span the CDR3 region. Sequencing of the amplicons was performed on the Illumina HiSeq platform. In the paper's pipeline: PCR bias was computationally corrected using synthetic template baselines, reads within Hamming distance 2 were collapsed, and singletons that could not be merged were discarded. Reads were aligned against IMGT so that V, D and J genes, CDR3 length and insertions or deletions at six rearrangement sites could be assigned. Within each subset, clonotype counts were normalized to sorted cell number, after which true diversity and Gini coefficients were computed with the tcR R package. The overlap coefficient, calculated on TCRB nucleotide sequences, was used to quantify repertoire sharing. Out-of-frame TCRB sequences from naive cells were analyzed to stand in for the pre-selection repertoire. Here the immuneACCESS table is served through TCRdb, limited to in-frame sequences with V and J called. Missing clones are a known gap in these copies; in checked studies unresolved V genes cover under half, and the rest lacks a known reason. V, J and clone size are those of that table, while D and trimming were read from the DNA. This sample comprises 250,000 or so clones, around 21% of them detected only once. Approximately 0.029% of the sample lies in the top ten.

This clone was counted between two and nine times. What this receptor recognizes is not known. There are no base qualities to consult, and no much larger clone falls within one base. Results the study describes overall, beyond this receptor: A moderate but significant shortening of TCRB CDR3 length was observed in type 1 diabetes patients in all four CD4+ subsets. Shorter templates might have been favored by PCR, but patient and control samples were amplified and corrected together, so both groups would have been affected equally by any skew. At VDJ recombination sites, type 1 diabetes patients had fewer insertions and more deleted nucleotides, which implies abnormalities in thymic rearrangement. HLA sub-analyses involved small numbers of individuals, so any influence of HLA type on TCRB rearrangement remained unresolved. Because cDNA was sequenced instead of genomic DNA, highly expressing activated cells could be over-represented, though the groups showed no difference in activation or CD3 levels. The naive, central memory and regulatory TCRB repertoires appeared to resemble one another more closely among patients than among healthy donors.

Each donor gave one peripheral blood draw, averaging roughly 120 mL, which was collected into heparinised tubes. Using a panel that included CD45RO, CCR7, CD25, CD127, CD95 and CD27, naive, central memory, regulatory and stem cell-like memory CD4+ T cells were sorted on a BD FACSAria II. A purity above 95% was achieved for all sorted populations. PBMCs were isolated right away by Lymphoprep density gradient centrifugation and were stained directly, without culture. So that batch effects would be minimized, each experiment stained and sorted samples in pairs, pairing one healthy donor with one patient.

The rearranged chain carries TRBV6-6 and TRBJ2-1; D gene: possibly TRBD1, on 5 matching bases. Sequencing input: naive CD4+ T cells from blood. Taken with the paper, the label for cell subset or site translates to: true naive CD4+ T cells. The clonotype comes from a woman in her 40s with type 1 diabetes. The sequenced DNA: TGTGCCAGCAGTTACGGGTCAGGGCAAAGCAATGAGCAGTTCTTC. It encodes CASSYGSGQSNEQFF.